Only a few counts were recorded for the clone carrying this TCR beta chain. The data stem from a study of blood T cells in healthy people across ages. Combining a sample-barcoded 5' primer with a J-beta primer mix, a second PCR ran for 7 to 11 cycles. Each CDR3 protein gets one entry after TCRdb re-called the 5' RACE reads with MiXCR. The sample has roughly 1,100,000 distinct CDR3 sequences; under 30% are singletons. Germline V gives CDR1 LGHNT, CDR2 FRNRAP. The CDR3 is 15 residues long. This sample also appeared in a second study, on T cells of mothers and their children. That investigation notes: Around 3.2 million TCR beta reads per child versus over 9 million per mother.

The source material was blood. This clonotype was sampled from a girl aged 2 to 9 in good health. The rearrangement uses TRBV12-5 and TRBJ2-5; 9 bases agree with TRBD2. The DNA end is a closer match to TRBJ2-1, so the J assignment may be wrong. The CDR3 loop reads CASGLVSSGMNEQFF. The CDR3 DNA is TGTGCTAGTGGTTTGGTATCTAGCGGGATGAATGAGCAGTTCTTC.